This T cell receptor (beta chain) comes out of a study of T-cell reconstitution after alpha-beta-depleted transplantation in children. Study-wide points: The study traced high day-60 TCRbeta diversity in some patients to surviving recipient T cells and thymic progenitors. Expanded graft clones numbering several hundred reportedly gave rise to alpha-beta T cells about two months after transplant. T-cell numbers and diversity one year post-transplant derived largely from freshly generated T cells.

This clonotype was seen more than once but under ten times. Its antigen is as yet unknown. Unique molecular identifiers were incorporated when the TCRbeta library was constructed. TCRdb passed the PCR reads through MiXCR, listing each CDR3 protein once. The sample holds around 450,000 distinct CDR3 sequences, 15% to 20% seen once. CDR3 length: 13 amino acids. Trimming removed 7 bases from V and 5 bases from J, with 11 bases in between. This chain links TRBV12-3 or TRBV12-4 with TRBJ1-4; D is possibly TRBD1 (6 bases). The clonotype originates from a boy less than two years old who had a stem cell transplant for Wiskott-Aldrich syndrome, so the T cells may come from the graft donor. The specimen comprised PBMCs, mostly from graft donor cells, sampled 360 days after TCRalphabeta/CD19-depleted stem cell transplant. DNA of the CDR3: TGTGCCAGCACCGGACAGCCGAATGAAAAACTGTTTTTT. The encoded protein is CASTGQPNEKLFF.